The entry that follows covers one T cell receptor beta chain sequence. The source of the sample is a study of blood T cell repertoires in COVID-19. Study in general: Spain, Italy and the United States supplied samples that represented acute and convalescent COVID-19. T cells, B-cell-depleted T cells, or PBMCs provided the cDNA or gDNA that served as material.

CDR3 size: 14 residues. Per the germline V gene, CDR1 is LNHDA and CDR2 is SQIVND (reference sequence). J lost 1 base, V lost 5 bases, and 5 bases had no gene match. Under the authors' procedure: Amplification with reference gene primers provided the estimates of nucleated cell counts. Assay: immunoSEQ multiplex PCR; the TCRdb copy retains only in-frame clones and omits some. V, J and clone size are taken as reported in that table, and D and trimming were inferred from the DNA itself. The sample records 31,000 or so clones, approximately 89% being singletons. Sequenced material: peripheral blood. The TCR comes from a human donor in a cohort sampled during active COVID-19. The gene calls are TRBV19 and TRBJ2-7; the match to TRBD1 covers 7 bases. This chain's CDR3 is CASSPSRGSYEQYF. CDR3 nucleotide sequence: TGTGCCAGTAGTCCTTCCAGGGGGTCCTACGAGCAGTACTTC.